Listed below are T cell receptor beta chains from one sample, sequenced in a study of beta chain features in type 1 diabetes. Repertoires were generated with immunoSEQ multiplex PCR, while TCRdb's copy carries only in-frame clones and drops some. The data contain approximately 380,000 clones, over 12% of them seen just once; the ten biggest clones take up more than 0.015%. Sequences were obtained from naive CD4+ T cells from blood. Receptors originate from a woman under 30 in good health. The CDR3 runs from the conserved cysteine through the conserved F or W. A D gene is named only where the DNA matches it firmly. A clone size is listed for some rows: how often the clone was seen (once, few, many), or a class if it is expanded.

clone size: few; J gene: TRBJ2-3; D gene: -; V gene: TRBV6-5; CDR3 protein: CASSYQTSTDTQYF; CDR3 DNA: TGTGCCAGCAGTTACCAGACTAGCACAGATACGCAGTATTTT
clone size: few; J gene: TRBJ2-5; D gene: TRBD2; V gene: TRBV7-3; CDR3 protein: CASSLGVAGSQETQYF; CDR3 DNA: TGTGCCAGCAGCTTAGGAGTAGCGGGAAGCCAAGAGACCCAGTACTTC
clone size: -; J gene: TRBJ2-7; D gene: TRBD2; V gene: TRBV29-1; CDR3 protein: CSVDSGGFTYEQYF; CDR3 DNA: TGCAGCGTTGACTCCGGGGGGTTTACCTACGAGCAGTACTTC
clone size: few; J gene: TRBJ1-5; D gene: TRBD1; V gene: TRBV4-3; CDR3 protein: CASSHGFGTGEINQPQHF; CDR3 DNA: TGCGCCAGCAGCCACGGATTTGGGACAGGGGAAATCAATCAGCCCCAGCATTTT
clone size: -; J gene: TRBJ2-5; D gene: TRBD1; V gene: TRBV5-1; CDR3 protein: CASSFDRVETQYF; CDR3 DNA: TGCGCCAGCAGCTTTGACAGGGTAGAGACCCAGTACTTC
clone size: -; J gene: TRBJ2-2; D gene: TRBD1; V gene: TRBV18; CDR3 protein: CASSPAGTDNTGELFF; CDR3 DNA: TGTGCCAGCTCACCAGCCGGGACAGATAACACCGGGGAGCTGTTTTTT
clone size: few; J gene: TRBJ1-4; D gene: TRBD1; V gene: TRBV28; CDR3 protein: CASKPYGTADEKLFF; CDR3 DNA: TGTGCCAGCAAACCCTATGGGACAGCCGATGAAAAACTGTTTTTT
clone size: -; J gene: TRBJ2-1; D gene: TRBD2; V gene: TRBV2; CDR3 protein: CASSPGLGYNEQFF; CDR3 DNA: TGTGCCAGCAGTCCAGGACTAGGATACAATGAGCAGTTCTTC
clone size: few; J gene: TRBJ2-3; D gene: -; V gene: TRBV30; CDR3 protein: CAWRGSPRTDTQYF; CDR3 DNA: TGTGCCTGGAGGGGTAGCCCACGAACAGATACGCAGTATTTT
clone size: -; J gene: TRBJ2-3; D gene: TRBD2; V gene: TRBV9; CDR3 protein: CASSPGLAGITDTQYF; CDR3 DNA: TGTGCCAGCAGCCCAGGACTAGCGGGGATCACAGATACGCAGTATTTT
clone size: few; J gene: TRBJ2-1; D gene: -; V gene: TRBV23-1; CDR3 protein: CASSQSWAGYNEQFF; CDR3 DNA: TGCGCCAGCAGTCAATCCTGGGCAGGGTACAATGAGCAGTTCTTC
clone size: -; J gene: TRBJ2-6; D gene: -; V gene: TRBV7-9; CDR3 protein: CASSQRVGGGANVLTF; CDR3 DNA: TGTGCCAGCAGCCAGAGGGTCGGCGGGGGGGCCAACGTCCTGACTTTC
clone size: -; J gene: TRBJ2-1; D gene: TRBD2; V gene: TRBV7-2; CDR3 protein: CASVASGSHNEQFF; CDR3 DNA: TGTGCCAGCGTGGCTAGCGGGAGCCACAATGAGCAGTTCTTC
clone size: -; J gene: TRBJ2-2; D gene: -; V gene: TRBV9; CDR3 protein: CASSVGAGPNTGELFF; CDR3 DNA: TGTGCCAGCAGCGTAGGGGCAGGGCCGAACACCGGGGAGCTGTTTTTT
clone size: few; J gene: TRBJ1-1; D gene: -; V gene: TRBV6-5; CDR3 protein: CASKGHQNTEAFF; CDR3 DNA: TGTGCCAGCAAGGGACACCAGAACACTGAAGCTTTCTTT
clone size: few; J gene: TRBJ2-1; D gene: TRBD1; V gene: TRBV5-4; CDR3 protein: CASSLARDREANEQFF; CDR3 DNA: TGTGCCAGCAGCTTGGCCCGGGACAGGGAGGCCAATGAGCAGTTCTTC
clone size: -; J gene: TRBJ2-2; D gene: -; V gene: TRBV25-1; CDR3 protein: CASTINTGELFF; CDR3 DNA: TGTGCCAGCACAATTAACACCGGGGAGCTGTTTTTT
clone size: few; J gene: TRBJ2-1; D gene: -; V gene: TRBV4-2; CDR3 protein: CASSHEIPAQFF; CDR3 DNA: TGTGCCAGCAGCCACGAGATTCCCGCGCAGTTCTTC
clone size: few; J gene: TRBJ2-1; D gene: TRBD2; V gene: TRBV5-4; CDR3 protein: CASRGGLAGGQYNEQFF; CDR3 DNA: TGTGCCAGCAGGGGTGGACTAGCGGGAGGGCAGTACAATGAGCAGTTCTTC
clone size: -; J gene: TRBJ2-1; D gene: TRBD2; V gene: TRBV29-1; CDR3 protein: CSVASGRESNEQFF; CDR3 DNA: TGCAGCGTTGCTAGCGGGAGGGAAAGCAATGAGCAGTTCTTC
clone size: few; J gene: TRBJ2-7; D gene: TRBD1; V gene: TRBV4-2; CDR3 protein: CASSQVRQGSYEQYF; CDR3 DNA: TGTGCCAGCAGCCAAGTGCGACAGGGATCCTACGAGCAGTACTTC
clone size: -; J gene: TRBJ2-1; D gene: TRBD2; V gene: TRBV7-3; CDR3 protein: CASSFRTSGNEQFF; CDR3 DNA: TGTGCCAGCAGCTTCCGGACTAGCGGGAATGAGCAGTTCTTC
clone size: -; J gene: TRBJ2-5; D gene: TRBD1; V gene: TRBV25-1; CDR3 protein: CASSDVTGGPRETQYF; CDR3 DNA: TGTGCCAGCAGTGATGTGACAGGGGGGCCCAGGGAGACCCAGTACTTC
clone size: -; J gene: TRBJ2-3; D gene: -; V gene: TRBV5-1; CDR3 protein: CASLLFSSTDTQYF; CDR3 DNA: TGCGCCAGCCTCCTTTTCTCTAGCACAGATACGCAGTATTTT
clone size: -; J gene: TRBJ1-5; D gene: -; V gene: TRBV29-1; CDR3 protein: CSVSGDRGLGNQPQHF; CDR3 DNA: TGCAGCGTCTCAGGGGATAGGGGTCTCGGCAATCAGCCCCAGCATTTT
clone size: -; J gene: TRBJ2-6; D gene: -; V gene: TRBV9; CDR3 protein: CASSVESLYSGANVLTF; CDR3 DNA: TGTGCCAGCAGCGTAGAGAGTCTATACTCTGGGGCCAACGTCCTGACTTTC
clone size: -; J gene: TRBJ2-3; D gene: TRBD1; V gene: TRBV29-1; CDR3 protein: CSVDGTGTDTQYF; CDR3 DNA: TGCAGCGTTGACGGGACAGGCACAGATACGCAGTATTTT
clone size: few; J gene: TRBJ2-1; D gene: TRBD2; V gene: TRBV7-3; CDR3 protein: CASSLTAGGREGKVNEQFF; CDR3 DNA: TGTGCCAGCAGCTTAACGGCGGGAGGGCGTGAAGGAAAAGTGAATGAGCAGTTCTTC
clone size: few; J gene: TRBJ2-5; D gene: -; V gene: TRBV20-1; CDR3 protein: CSGAREETQYF; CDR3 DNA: TGCAGTGGGGCGAGGGAAGAGACCCAGTACTTC
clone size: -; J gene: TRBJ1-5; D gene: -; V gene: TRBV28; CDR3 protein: CATGPGDYSNQPQHF; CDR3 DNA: TGTGCCACCGGACCTGGGGACTATAGCAATCAGCCCCAGCATTTT
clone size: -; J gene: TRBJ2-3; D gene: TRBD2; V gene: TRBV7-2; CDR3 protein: CASASGGTDTQYF; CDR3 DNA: TGTGCCAGCGCTAGCGGGGGCACAGATACGCAGTATTTT
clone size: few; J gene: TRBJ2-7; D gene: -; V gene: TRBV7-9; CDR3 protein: CASSLEGSGIF; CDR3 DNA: TGTGCCAGCAGCTTAGAAGGTTCCGGGATCTTC
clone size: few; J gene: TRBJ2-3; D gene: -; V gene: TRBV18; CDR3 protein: CASSPPGLRGADTQYF; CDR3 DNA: TGTGCCAGCTCACCACCCGGGTTGAGAGGCGCAGATACGCAGTATTTT
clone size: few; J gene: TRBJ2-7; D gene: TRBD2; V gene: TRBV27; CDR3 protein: CASSPSGTSYEQYF; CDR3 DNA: TGTGCCAGCAGTCCAAGCGGGACCTCCTACGAGCAGTACTTC
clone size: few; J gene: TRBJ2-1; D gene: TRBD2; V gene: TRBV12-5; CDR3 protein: CASGLATGRVYNEQFF; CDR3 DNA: TGTGCTAGTGGTTTGGCCACCGGGAGGGTTTACAATGAGCAGTTCTTC
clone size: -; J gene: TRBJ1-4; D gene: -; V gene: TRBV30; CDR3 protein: CAWSSSLNEKLFF; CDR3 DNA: TGTGCCTGGAGTTCTTCCCTAAATGAAAAACTGTTTTTT
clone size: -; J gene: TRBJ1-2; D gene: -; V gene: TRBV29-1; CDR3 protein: CSGTPGEGRGYTF; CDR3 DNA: TGCAGCGGTACCCCCGGGGAGGGGCGCGGCTACACCTTC
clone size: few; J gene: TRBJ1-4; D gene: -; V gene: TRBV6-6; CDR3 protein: CASSSGELGEKLFF; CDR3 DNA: TGTGCCAGCAGTTCAGGGGAACTAGGGGAAAAACTGTTTTTT
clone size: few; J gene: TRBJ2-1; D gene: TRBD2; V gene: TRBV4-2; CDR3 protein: CASSQDWDYANEQFF; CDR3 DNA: TGTGCCAGCAGCCAAGATTGGGACTATGCGAATGAGCAGTTCTTC
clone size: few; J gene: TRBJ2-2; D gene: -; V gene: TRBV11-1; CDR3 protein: CASSFPGSTNTGELFF; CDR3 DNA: TGTGCCAGCAGCTTTCCGGGTTCCACGAACACCGGGGAGCTGTTTTTT
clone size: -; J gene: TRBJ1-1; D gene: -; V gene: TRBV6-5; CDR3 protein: CASSRGGNTEAFF; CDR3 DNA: TGTGCCAGCAGTCGAGGTGGGAACACTGAAGCTTTCTTT
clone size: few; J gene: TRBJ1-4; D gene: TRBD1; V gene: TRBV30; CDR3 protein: CAWSSQGNEKLFF; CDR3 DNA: TGTGCCTGGAGTTCACAGGGGAATGAAAAACTGTTTTTT
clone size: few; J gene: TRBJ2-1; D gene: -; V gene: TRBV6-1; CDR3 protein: CASITGDSSYNEQFF; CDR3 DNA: TGTGCCAGCATTACGGGAGATAGCTCCTACAATGAGCAGTTCTTC
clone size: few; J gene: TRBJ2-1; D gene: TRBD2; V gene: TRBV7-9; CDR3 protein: CASSKTSGRGNEQFF; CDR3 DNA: TGTGCCAGCAGTAAGACTAGCGGGAGGGGGAATGAGCAGTTCTTC
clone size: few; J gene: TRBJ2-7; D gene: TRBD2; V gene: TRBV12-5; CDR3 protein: CASGLDGRIQQYF; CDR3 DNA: TGTGCTAGTGGTTTGGACGGGAGGATACAGCAGTACTTC
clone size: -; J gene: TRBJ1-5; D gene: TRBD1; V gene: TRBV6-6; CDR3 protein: CASSYWTGIDQPQHF; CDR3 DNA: TGTGCCAGCAGTTACTGGACAGGGATAGATCAGCCCCAGCATTTT
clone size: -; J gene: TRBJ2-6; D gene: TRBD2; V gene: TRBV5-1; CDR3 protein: CASSFFTQGGSGANVLTF; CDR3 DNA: TGCGCCAGCAGCTTCTTCACGCAGGGAGGGTCTGGGGCCAACGTCCTGACTTTC
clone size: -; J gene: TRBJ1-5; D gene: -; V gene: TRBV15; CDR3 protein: CATSRGGRNQPQHF; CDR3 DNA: TGTGCCACCAGCAGAGGGGGGAGGAATCAGCCCCAGCATTTT
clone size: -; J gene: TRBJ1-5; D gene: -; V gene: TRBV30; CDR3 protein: CAYKKEGQPQHF; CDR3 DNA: TGTGCCTACAAAAAGGAGGGTCAGCCCCAGCATTTT
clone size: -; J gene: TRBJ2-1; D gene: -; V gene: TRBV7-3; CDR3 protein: CASSARGLGNEQFF; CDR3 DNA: TGTGCCAGCAGCGCAAGAGGGCTAGGCAATGAGCAGTTCTTC
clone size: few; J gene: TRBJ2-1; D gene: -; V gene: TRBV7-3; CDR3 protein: CASSGKGYNEQFF; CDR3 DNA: TGTGCCAGCAGCGGGAAGGGGTACAATGAGCAGTTCTTC
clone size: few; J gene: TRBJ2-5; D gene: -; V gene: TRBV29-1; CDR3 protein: CSVEDRKAGETQYF; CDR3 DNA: TGCAGCGTTGAAGATCGAAAGGCCGGGGAGACCCAGTACTTC
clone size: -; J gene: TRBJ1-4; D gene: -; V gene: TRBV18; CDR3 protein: CASSLLDSRGNEKLFF; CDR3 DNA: TGTGCCAGCTCACTACTGGACAGCCGTGGTAATGAAAAACTGTTTTTT
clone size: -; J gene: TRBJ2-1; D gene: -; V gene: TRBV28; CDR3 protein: CASTTSSYNEQFF; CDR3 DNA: TGTGCCAGCACCACGAGCTCCTACAATGAGCAGTTCTTC
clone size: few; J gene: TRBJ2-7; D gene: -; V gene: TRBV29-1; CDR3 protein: CSATGIDYEQYF; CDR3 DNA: TGCAGCGCCACAGGGATCGACTACGAGCAGTACTTC